This is a list of T cell receptor beta chains from one sample in a study of T cells in Graves' hyperthyroidism and ophthalmopathy. TCRdb itself ran the multiplex PCR reads through MiXCR, one entry per CDR3 protein. The profile shows roughly 840,000 distinct CDR3 sequences, around 38% of them singletons. Sequencing used blood. These receptors were collected from a man between 18 and 29 years old with Graves' hyperthyroidism. Each CDR3 is given with its conserved first and last residue. The D gene is left open where the match is weak. Size is omitted from some rows. Given values are once, few, many or a class for expanded clones.

TRBD1,-,TRBJ1-5,TRBV12-5,TGTGCTAGTGGTTGGACAGGGCAAGGTAGCAATCAGCCCCAGCATTTT,CASGWTGQGSNQPQHF
-,-,TRBJ1-5,TRBV6-5,TGTGCCAGCAGTTTTACTATTTTACAGCCCAGCAATCAGCCCCAGCATTTT,CASSFTILQPSNQPQHF
TRBD2,few,TRBJ2-7,TRBV2,TGTGCCAGCAGCTTTCGGGGGGTCTACGAGCAGTACTTC,CASSFRGVYEQYF
-,many,TRBJ1-4,TRBV19,TGTGCCAGTAGCGGAAGGGTGCGCGAAAAACTGTTTTTT,CASSGRVREKLFF
-,-,TRBJ1-4,TRBV9,TGTGCCAGCAGCGATACAGGGAACCCTAATGAAAAACTGTTTTTT,CASSDTGNPNEKLFF
TRBD1,-,TRBJ2-1,TRBV7-2,TGTGCCAGCTCCCTCAGGGGGTCCTACAATGAGCAGTTCTTC,CASSLRGSYNEQFF
-,many,TRBJ2-7,TRBV7-8,TGTGCCAGCAGCTTTAGTTGGTTTGAAGAGCAGTACTTC,CASSFSWFEEQYF
-,-,TRBJ1-3,TRBV7-2,TGTGCCAGCAGCGTAGAACACCTCTCTGGAAACACCATATATTTT,CASSVEHLSGNTIYF
TRBD2,-,TRBJ2-5,TRBV29-1,TGCAGCGTTGAAGACGGGACTAGCGGGAGCGCAGAGACCCAGTACTTC,CSVEDGTSGSAETQYF
-,-,TRBJ2-7,TRBV9,TGTGCCAGCAGCCAAGACAACTCCAACGAGCAGTACTTC,CASSQDNSNEQYF
-,-,TRBJ2-5,TRBV7-9,TGTGCCAGCGGCTTAGTCGGGAGCCAAGAGACCCAGTACTTC,CASGLVGSQETQYF
-,-,TRBJ2-7,TRBV6-5,TGTGCCAGCAGTTCGCCGTTACAGCTGATCTACGAGCAGTACTTC,CASSSPLQLIYEQYF
TRBD1,many,TRBJ1-5,TRBV2,TGTGCCAGCACAAATGACAGGGTCTTCGGTCAGCCCCAGCATTTT,CASTNDRVFGQPQHF
TRBD1,many,TRBJ1-1,TRBV25-1,TGTGCCAGCAGGGGGACAGGGGTGCACACTGAAGCTTTCTTT,CASRGTGVHTEAFF
TRBD1,few,TRBJ2-6,TRBV19,TGTGCCACCGACAGGGGCAAATCTGGGGCCAACGTCCTGACTTTC,CATDRGKSGANVLTF
TRBD1,-,TRBJ2-5,TRBV7-2,TGTGCCAGCAGCCCGGGACAGGGCCTCCGGTATCAAGAGACCCAGTACTTC,CASSPGQGLRYQETQYF
TRBD2,-,TRBJ2-5,TRBV29-1,TGCAGCGTTGATCGGGGACTAGCGGGGCAAGAGACCCAGTACTTC,CSVDRGLAGQETQYF
TRBD2,-,TRBJ2-5,TRBV11-2,TGTGCCAGCGGGCGGGGGGCCCAAATAAAAGAGACCCAGTACTTC,CASGRGAQIKETQYF
-,-,TRBJ1-1,TRBV9,TGTGCCAGCAGCCGCGAGGGCCGGGAGGACACTGAAGCTTTCTTT,CASSREGREDTEAFF
-,few,TRBJ2-7,TRBV9,TGTGCCAGCAGCGGGTCAAGCGCTACCTACGAGCAGTACTTC,CASSGSSATYEQYF
-,many,TRBJ1-3,TRBV15,TGTGCCACCGAGGGGGACGGTACTGGAAACACCATATATTTT,CATEGDGTGNTIYF
TRBD2,few,TRBJ2-7,TRBV7-9,TGTGCCAGCAGCTTAGAACTAGCGGGAGAGGGCGAGCAGTACTTC,CASSLELAGEGEQYF
-,-,TRBJ2-2,TRBV7-9,TGTGTCAGCACGGAAAGGGTAACGAACACCGGGGAGCTGTTTTTT,CVSTERVTNTGELFF
-,-,TRBJ1-5,TRBV10-1,TGCGCCAGCAGTGCTACCTTCGGCAATCAGCCCCAGCATTTT,CASSATFGNQPQHF
-,-,TRBJ1-1,TRBV11-2,TGTGCCAGCAGCTTAGGAGGGGGGGGATATGAAGCTTTCTTT,CASSLGGGGYEAFF
-,-,TRBJ2-7,TRBV20-1,TGCAGTGCCCGAGGGGGGAGGGCCGTATACGAGCAGTACTTC,CSARGGRAVYEQYF